There are many counts of the clone carrying this TCR beta chain. This specimen comes from a study of blood T cells in healthy people across ages. Using a J-beta primer mix together with a sample-barcoded 5' primer, a second PCR was run for about 7 to 12 cycles. Each CDR3 protein is one row after TCRdb ran MiXCR on the 5' RACE reads. The profile covers about 940,000 distinct CDR3 sequences, with around 46% appearing a single time and around 15% taken by the ten largest. The germline gives CDR1 MNHNS, CDR2 SASEGT. Trimming removed 1 base from V and 0 bases from J, with 4 bases in between. CDR3 length: 14 amino acids.

The receptor was derived from a man younger than 40 in good health. The specimen was blood. The chain links TRBV6-1 to TRBJ2-1; D remains ambiguous. Here the CDR3 DNA reads TGTGCCAGCAGTGAAGGTTTCTCCTACAATGAGCAGTTCTTC. This codes for CASSEGFSYNEQFF.